This TCR beta chain comes out of a study of human T cells and chemical hapten exposure. The CDR3 extends over 14 amino acids. Trimming stripped 5 bases from V and 4 bases from J, with 14 bases between. Looked up from germline, CDR1 is SEHNR and CDR2 is FQNEAQ (reference sequence). TCRdb fed the RACE reads into MiXCR, producing one record per CDR3 protein. The sample contains about 110,000 distinct CDR3 sequences, about 12% of which appear only once. This clonotype was seen more than once but under ten times. Time point of the sample: pre-sensitization, week 0. Treatment given: therapeutic diphenylcyclopropenone sensitization with weekly scalp DPC.

The TCR was taken from a woman aged 45-65 years with alopecia areata. Some clones in this sample may be carry-over from other donors' samples. The rearrangement uses TRBV7-9 and TRBJ2-5, with D possibly matching TRBD2 (6 bases). This material consisted of whole blood, taken in connection with sensitization to the hapten diphenylcyclopropenone (DPC). The CDR3 protein is CASSPGTGVETQYF. The CDR3 DNA follows: TGTGCCAGCAGCCCGGGGACGGGAGTAGAGACCCAGTACTTC. Variable domain in full (rest from reference TRBV7-9 and TRBJ2-5): DTGVSQNPRHKITKRGQNVTFRCDPISEHNRLYWYRQTLGQGPEFLTYFQNEAQLEKSRLLSDRFSAERPKGSFSTLEIQRTEQGDSAMYLCASSPGTGVETQYFGPGTRLLVL.